A single TCR beta chain is shown here with its context. It lacks a known antigen. No per-base quality is available; no much larger clone lies one base away. The entire isolated RNA was reverse transcribed using the High Capacity cDNA Reverse Transcription Kit, and thus expressed TCRB transcripts were sequenced. Deep immunoSEQ sequencing was applied to naive, central memory and regulatory T cell samples, giving an average of roughly 3.5 million total reads per sample. Sorted cells were lysed in RLT buffer, and RNA was extracted using DNase-treated RNeasy Micro or Mini kits according to cell number. To prevent cross-contamination, each cell subset was processed individually, whereas patient and healthy donor samples were processed jointly. The immunoSEQ multiplex PCR was used to amplify TCRB sequences from cDNA, yielding 87-bp fragments that span the CDR3 region. Sequencing of the amplicons was performed on the Illumina HiSeq platform. On the study's bioinformatics: PCR bias was computationally corrected using synthetic template baselines, reads within Hamming distance 2 were collapsed, and singletons that could not be merged were discarded. Reads were aligned against IMGT so that V, D and J genes, CDR3 length and insertions or deletions at six rearrangement sites could be assigned. Clonotype counts were normalized to sorted cell number within each subset before computing true diversity and Gini coefficients with the tcR R package. The overlap coefficient, calculated on TCRB nucleotide sequences, was used to measure repertoire sharing. Out-of-frame TCRB sequences from naive cells were analyzed as a proxy for the pre-selection repertoire. TCRdb took this table from immuneACCESS and kept in-frame rearrangements with V and J called. Such tables lack part of the clones; where checked against another copy, unresolved V genes explain under half of the gap, and the rest is unexplained. That table supplies the V and J calls and clone size; D and trimming were determined from the DNA. The table for this sample lists 600,000 or so clones; 11% to 15% of them were counted only once. Of the sample, approximately 0.043% falls within the top ten clones.

The data originate from a study of beta chain features in type 1 diabetes (dated by TCRdb to 2016 to 2018). About the investigation overall: Patients and healthy donors did not differ in mean age, gender distribution, total cell number or subset yield. The study compared TCRB repertoires of sorted circulating CD4+ T cell subsets between recently diagnosed type 1 diabetes patients and matched healthy donors. Regulatory and stem cell-like memory subsets were obtained from only 8 patients and roughly 8 healthy donors, while naive and central memory subsets were obtained from all 30 or so donors. Across all samples, 90 million to 130 million sorted cells were examined, and cell number per subset correlated strongly with RNA yield.

The CDR3 has 13 amino acids, counting the end cysteine and phenylalanine. The retained sequence is limited to the CDR3, 39 bases, with the frame set at the first base. The germline V gene (reference sequence) supplies CDR1 LNHDA and CDR2 SQIVND. Trimming at the junction amounts to 7 bases on V and 5 bases on J, and the germline ends lie 14 bases apart. What the study reported, not specific to this receptor: Because the HLA sub-analyses included only small numbers of individuals, any influence of HLA type on TCRB rearrangement was left unresolved. Naive, central memory and regulatory TCRB repertoires appeared to be more similar among patients than among healthy donors. In all four CD4+ subsets, TCRB CDR3 length was moderately but significantly shorter in type 1 diabetes patients. Sequencing cDNA rather than genomic DNA could over-represent highly expressing activated cells, although activation and CD3 levels did not differ between groups. Shorter templates might be favored by PCR, yet because patient and control samples were amplified and corrected together, any such skew would affect both groups equally. At VDJ recombination sites, patients with type 1 diabetes made fewer insertions and deleted more nucleotides, a pattern implying thymic rearrangement abnormalities.

A single peripheral blood draw of approximately 110 mL on average was collected from each donor into heparinised tubes. A BD FACSAria II was used to sort naive, central memory, regulatory and stem cell-like memory CD4+ T cells with a panel that included CD45RO, CCR7, CD25, CD127, CD95 and CD27. Purity was above 95% for every sorted population. Right away, PBMCs were isolated by Lymphoprep density gradient centrifugation and were stained directly, with no culture step. So that batch effects would be minimized, each experiment stained and sorted samples in pairs, pairing one healthy donor with one patient.

This sequence uses TRBV19 and TRBJ1-1, with no confidently assigned D gene. The sample comprised naive CD4+ T cells from blood. In light of the paper, this sample's cell subset or site label describes: true naive CD4+ T cells. The sequence was obtained from a man younger than 30 with type 1 diabetes. DNA sequence: TGTGCCAGTAAACGACATCTGGGAACTGAAGCTTTCTTT. Its protein reads: CASKRHLGTEAFF.